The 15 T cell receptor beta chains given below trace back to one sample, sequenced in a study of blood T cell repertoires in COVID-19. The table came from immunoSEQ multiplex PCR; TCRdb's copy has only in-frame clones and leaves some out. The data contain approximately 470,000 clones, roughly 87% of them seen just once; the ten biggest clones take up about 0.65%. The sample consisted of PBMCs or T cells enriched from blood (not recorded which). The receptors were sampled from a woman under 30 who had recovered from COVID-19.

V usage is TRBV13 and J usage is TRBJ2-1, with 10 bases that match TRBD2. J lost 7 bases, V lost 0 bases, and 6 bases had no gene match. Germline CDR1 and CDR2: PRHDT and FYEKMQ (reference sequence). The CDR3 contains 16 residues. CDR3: CASSLGTSGGVNEQFF. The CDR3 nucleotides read TGTGCCAGCAGCTTAGGCACAAGCGGGGGGGTTAATGAGCAGTTCTTC.

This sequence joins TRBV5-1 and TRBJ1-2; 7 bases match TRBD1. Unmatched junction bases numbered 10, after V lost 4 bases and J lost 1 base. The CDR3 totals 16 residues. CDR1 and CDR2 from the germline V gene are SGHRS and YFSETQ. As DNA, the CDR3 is TGCGCCAGCAGCCCCTATCCGGGACAGATTAACTATGGCTACACCTTC. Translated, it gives CASSPYPGQINYGYTF.

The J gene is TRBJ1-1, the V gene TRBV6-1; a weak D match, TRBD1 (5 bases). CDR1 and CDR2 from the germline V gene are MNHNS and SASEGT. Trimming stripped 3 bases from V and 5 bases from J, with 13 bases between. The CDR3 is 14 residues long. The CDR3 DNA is TGTGCCAGCAGTGACCGTGGGGCGGGGACTGAAGCTTTCTTT. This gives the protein CASSDRGAGTEAFF.

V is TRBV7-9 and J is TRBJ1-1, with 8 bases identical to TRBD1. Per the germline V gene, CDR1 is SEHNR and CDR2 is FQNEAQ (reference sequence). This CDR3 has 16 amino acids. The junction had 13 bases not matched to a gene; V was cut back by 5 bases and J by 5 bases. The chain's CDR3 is CASSTPGQGEGTEAFF. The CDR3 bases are TGTGCCAGCAGCACTCCTGGACAGGGCGAAGGGACTGAAGCTTTCTTT. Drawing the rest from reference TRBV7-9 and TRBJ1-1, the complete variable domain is DTGVSQNPRHKITKRGQNVTFRCDPISEHNRLYWYRQTLGQGPEFLTYFQNEAQLEKSRLLSDRFSAERPKGSFSTLEIQRTEQGDSAMYLCASSTPGQGEGTEAFFGQGTRLTVV.

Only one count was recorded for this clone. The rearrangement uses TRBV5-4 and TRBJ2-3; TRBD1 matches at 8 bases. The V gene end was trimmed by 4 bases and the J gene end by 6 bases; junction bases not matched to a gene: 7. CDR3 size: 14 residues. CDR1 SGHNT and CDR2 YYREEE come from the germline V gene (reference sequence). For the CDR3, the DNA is TGTGCCAGCAGCGGTGGACAGGGCAGGGATACGCAGTATTTT. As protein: CASSGGQGRDTQYF.

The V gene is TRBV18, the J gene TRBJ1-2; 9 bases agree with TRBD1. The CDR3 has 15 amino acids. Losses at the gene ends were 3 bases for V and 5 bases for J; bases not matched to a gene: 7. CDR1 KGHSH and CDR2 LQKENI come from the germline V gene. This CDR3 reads CASSPAGTGSYGYTF. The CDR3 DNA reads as TGTGCCAGCTCACCCGCTGGGACAGGGTCTTATGGCTACACCTTC.

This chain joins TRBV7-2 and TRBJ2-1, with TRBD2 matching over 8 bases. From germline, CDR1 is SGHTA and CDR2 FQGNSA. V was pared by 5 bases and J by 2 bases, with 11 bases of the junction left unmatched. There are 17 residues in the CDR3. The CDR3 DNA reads TGTGCCAGCAGCCCAGGGTCAGCGGGGGCCGCCTACAATGAGCAGTTCTTC. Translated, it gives CASSPGSAGAAYNEQFF.

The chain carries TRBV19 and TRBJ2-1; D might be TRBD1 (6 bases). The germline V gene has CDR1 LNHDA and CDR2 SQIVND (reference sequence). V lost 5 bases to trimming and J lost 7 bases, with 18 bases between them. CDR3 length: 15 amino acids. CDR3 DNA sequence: TGTGCCAGTAGTCCCCAGGACAGTTTGGGTAATGAGCAGTTCTTC. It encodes CASSPQDSLGNEQFF.

The CDR3 sequence is CASSPQGASNSPLHF. The CDR3 coding sequence is TGTGCCAGCAGCCCACAGGGGGCCAGTAATTCACCCCTCCACTTT. The J gene is TRBJ1-6, the V gene TRBV7-2; 9 nucleotides match TRBD1. Per germline, CDR1 SGHTA and CDR2 FQGNSA. The junction had 5 bases not matched to a gene; V was cut back by 5 bases and J by 6 bases. The CDR3 consists of 15 residues. Looking up the rest from reference TRBV7-2 and TRBJ1-6 gives the full variable domain: GAGVSQSPSNKVTEKGKDVELRCDPISGHTALYWYRQSLGQGLEFLIYFQGNSAPDKSGLPSDRFSAERTGGSVSTLTIQRTQQEDSAVYLCASSPQGASNSPLHFGNGTRLTVT.

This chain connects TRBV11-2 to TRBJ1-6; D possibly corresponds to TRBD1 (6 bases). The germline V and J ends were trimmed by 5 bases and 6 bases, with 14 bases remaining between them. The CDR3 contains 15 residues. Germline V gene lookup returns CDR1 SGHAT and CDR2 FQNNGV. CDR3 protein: CASSPQGFGNSPLHF. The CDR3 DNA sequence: TGTGCCAGCAGCCCACAGGGATTTGGTAATTCACCCCTCCACTTT.

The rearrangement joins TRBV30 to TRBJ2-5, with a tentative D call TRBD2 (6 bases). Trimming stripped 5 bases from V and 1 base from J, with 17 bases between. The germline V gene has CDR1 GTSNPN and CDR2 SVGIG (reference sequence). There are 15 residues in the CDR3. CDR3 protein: CAWGRRLGGQETQYF. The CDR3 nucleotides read TGTGCCTGGGGCCGACGTCTGGGGGGCCAAGAGACCCAGTACTTC. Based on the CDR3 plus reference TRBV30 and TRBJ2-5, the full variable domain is SQTIHQWPATLVQPVGSPLSLECTVEGTSNPNLYWYRQAAGRGLQLLFYSVGIGQISSEVPQNLSASRPQDRQFILSSKKLLLSDSGFYLCAWGRRLGGQETQYFGPGTRLLVL.

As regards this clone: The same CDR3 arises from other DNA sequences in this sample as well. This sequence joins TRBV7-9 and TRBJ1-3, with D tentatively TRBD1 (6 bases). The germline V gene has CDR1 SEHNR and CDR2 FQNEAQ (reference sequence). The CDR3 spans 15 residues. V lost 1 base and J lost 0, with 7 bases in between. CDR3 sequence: CASSLEGDSGNTIYF. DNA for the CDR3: TGTGCCAGCAGCTTAGAGGGGGACTCTGGAAACACCATATATTTT.

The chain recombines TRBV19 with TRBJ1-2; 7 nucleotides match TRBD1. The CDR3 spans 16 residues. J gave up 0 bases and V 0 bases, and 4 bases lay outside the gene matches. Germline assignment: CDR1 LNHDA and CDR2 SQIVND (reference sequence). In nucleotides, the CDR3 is TGTGCCAGTAGTATAGATCCTGACAGGGCTAACTATGGCTACACCTTC. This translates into CASSIDPDRANYGYTF.

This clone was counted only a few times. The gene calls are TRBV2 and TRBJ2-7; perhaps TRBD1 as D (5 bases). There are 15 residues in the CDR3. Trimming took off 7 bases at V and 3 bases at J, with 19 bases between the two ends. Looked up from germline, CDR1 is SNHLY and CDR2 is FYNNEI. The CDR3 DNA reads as TGTGCCAGCAACTTTGACAGATCAACCTTCTACGAGCAGTACTTC. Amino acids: CASNFDRSTFYEQYF.

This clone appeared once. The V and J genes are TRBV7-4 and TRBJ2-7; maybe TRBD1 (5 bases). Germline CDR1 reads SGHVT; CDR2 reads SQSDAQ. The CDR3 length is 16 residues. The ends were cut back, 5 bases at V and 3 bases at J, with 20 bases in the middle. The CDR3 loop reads CASSRRHRSWIYEQYF. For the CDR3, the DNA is TGTGCCAGCAGCCGTCGCCACAGGAGCTGGATCTACGAGCAGTACTTC.